The subject of this entry is one T cell receptor (beta chain). This specimen comes from a study of blood T cell repertoires in COVID-19. Looking at the study overall: From T cells, B-cell-depleted T cells, or PBMCs came the material, which was cDNA or gDNA.

With 6 bases clipped from V and 2 bases from J, the junction kept 4 bases outside the gene matches. This CDR3 is built from 13 residues. Germline CDR1 reads SGHRS; CDR2 reads YFSETQ. Source study methods: Amplification of reference gene primers was used by the study to estimate nucleated cell counts. Using immunoSEQ multiplex PCR, the repertoire was profiled, and TCRdb retains in-frame clones only, with some absent. V, J and clone size reflect that table, while D and trimming were determined from the DNA. The top ten clones hold just under 9% of a sample with roughly 40,000 clones, 80% to 90% of them seen once.

The sample taken for sequencing was peripheral blood. The sequence was collected from a man aged 30 to 39 with active or convalescent COVID-19. This chain uses TRBV5-1 with TRBJ1-1, with 7 nucleotides matching TRBD1. The CDR3 DNA follows: TGCGCCAGCACCAGGGGGGAAAACACTGAAGCTTTCTTT. Translated, it gives CASTRGENTEAFF.